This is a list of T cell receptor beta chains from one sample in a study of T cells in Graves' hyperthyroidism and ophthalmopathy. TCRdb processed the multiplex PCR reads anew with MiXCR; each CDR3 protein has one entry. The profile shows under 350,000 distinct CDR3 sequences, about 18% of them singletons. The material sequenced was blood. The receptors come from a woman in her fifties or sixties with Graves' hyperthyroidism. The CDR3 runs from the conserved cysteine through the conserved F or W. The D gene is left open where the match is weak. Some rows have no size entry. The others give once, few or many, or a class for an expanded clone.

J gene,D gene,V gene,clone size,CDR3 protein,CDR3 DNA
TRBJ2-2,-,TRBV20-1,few,CSAPGVGTGELFF,TGCAGTGCTCCGGGAGTAGGAACCGGGGAGCTGTTTTTT
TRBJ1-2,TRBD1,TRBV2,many,CASSDRGQHYGYTF,TGTGCCAGCAGTGACAGGGGGCAACACTATGGCTACACCTTC
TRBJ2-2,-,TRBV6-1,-,CASAGGTGELFF,TGTGCCAGCGCCGGGGGAACCGGGGAGCTGTTTTTT
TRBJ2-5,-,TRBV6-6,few,CASSYSREAQYF,TGTGCCAGCAGTTACTCTAGGGAGGCCCAGTACTTC
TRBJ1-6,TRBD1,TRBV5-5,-,CASSLDTGGNNSPLHF,TGTGCCAGCAGCCTGGACACAGGGGGGAATAATTCACCCCTCCACTTT
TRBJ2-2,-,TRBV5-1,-,CASSLAILADTGELFF,TGCGCCAGCAGCTTGGCGATCCTAGCAGACACCGGGGAGCTGTTTTTT
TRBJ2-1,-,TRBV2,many,CASVVDGTSPSPGDEQFF,TGTGCCAGCGTGGTCGACGGGACTTCTCCGAGCCCAGGGGATGAGCAGTTCTTC
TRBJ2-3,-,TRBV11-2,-,CASNPSGDDTQYF,TGTGCCTCCAACCCCTCGGGGGACGATACGCAGTATTTT
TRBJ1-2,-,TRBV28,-,CASSLPRQGGYTF,TGTGCCAGCAGTTTACCCCGCCAGGGTGGCTACACCTTC
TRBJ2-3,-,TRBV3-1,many,CASRIAATDTQYF,TGTGCCAGCAGAATAGCCGCGACAGATACGCAGTATTTT
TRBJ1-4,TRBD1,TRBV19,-,CASRSQGAREKLFF,TGTGCCAGTCGGTCACAGGGGGCACGTGAAAAACTGTTTTTT
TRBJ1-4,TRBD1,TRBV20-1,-,CSARGTDRDEKLFF,TGCAGTGCTAGAGGGACGGACAGGGACGAAAAACTGTTTTTT
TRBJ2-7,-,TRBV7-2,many,CASSQTVGTYEQYF,TGTGCCAGCAGCCAGACGGTAGGAACCTACGAGCAGTACTTC
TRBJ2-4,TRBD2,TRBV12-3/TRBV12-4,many,CASSTGGSGIQYF,TGTGCCAGCAGTACGGGGGGATCGGGGATTCAGTACTTC
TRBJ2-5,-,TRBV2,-,CASPPPGQETQYF,TGTGCCAGCCCACCACCAGGGCAAGAGACCCAGTACTTC
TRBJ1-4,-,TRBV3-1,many,CASSPGTNHEKLFF,TGTGCCAGCAGCCCCGGGACAAACCATGAAAAACTGTTTTTT
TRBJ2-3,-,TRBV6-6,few,CASSYSLRDTQYF,TGTGCCAGCAGTTACTCCCTCAGGGATACGCAGTATTTT
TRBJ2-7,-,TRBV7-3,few,CASSLRGGGSYEQYF,TGTGCCAGCAGCTTAAGGGGCGGAGGCTCCTACGAGCAGTACTTC
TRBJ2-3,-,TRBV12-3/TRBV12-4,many,CASGRVTTSTDTQYF,TGTGCCAGCGGCAGGGTTACAACTAGCACAGATACGCAGTATTTT
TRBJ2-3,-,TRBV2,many,CASSVRGYDATQYF,TGTGCCAGCAGTGTCCGAGGGTATGACGCTACGCAGTATTTT
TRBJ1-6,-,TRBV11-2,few,CASSLEFVGAWSPLHF,TGTGCCAGCAGCTTAGAATTTGTGGGGGCCTGGTCACCCCTCCACTTT
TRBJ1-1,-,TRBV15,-,CATSPSRVPEAFF,TGTGCCACCAGTCCCAGTCGAGTCCCTGAAGCTTTCTTT
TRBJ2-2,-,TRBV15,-,CATSQTGRLTGELFF,TGTGCCACCAGCCAAACAGGGCGACTGACCGGGGAGCTGTTTTTT
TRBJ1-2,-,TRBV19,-,CATIDHTNYGYTF,TGTGCCACGATAGACCATACCAACTATGGCTACACCTTC
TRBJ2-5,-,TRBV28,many,CASSVGVSSPETQYF,TGTGCCAGCAGCGTAGGGGTTAGCTCCCCGGAGACCCAGTACTTC
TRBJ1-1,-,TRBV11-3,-,CASSSYLVQVYTEAFF,TGTGCCAGCAGCTCTTATCTCGTACAGGTATATACTGAAGCTTTCTTT
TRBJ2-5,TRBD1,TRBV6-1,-,CASRGQGHRETQYF,TGTGCCAGCAGGGGACAGGGCCACCGAGAGACCCAGTACTTC
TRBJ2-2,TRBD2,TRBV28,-,CASKMGLAGGGAGELFF,TGTGCCAGCAAAATGGGACTAGCGGGAGGCGGGGCCGGGGAGCTGTTTTTT